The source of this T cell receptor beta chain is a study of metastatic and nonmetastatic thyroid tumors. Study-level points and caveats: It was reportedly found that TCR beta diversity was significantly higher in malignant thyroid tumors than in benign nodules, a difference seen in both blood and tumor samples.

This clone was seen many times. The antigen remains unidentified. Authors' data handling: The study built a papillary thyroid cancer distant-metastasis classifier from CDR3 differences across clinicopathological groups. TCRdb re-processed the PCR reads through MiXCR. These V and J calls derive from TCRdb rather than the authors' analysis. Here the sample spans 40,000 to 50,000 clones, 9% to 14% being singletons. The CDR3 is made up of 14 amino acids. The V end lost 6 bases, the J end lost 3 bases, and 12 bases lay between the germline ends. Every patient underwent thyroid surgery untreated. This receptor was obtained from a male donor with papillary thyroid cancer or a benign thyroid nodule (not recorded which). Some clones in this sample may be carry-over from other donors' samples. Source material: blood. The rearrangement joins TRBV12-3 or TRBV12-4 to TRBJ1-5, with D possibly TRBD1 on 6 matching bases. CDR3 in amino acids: CASSLGGLNQPQHF. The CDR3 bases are TGTGCCAGCAGCCTCGGGGGCCTCAATCAGCCCCAGCATTTT.